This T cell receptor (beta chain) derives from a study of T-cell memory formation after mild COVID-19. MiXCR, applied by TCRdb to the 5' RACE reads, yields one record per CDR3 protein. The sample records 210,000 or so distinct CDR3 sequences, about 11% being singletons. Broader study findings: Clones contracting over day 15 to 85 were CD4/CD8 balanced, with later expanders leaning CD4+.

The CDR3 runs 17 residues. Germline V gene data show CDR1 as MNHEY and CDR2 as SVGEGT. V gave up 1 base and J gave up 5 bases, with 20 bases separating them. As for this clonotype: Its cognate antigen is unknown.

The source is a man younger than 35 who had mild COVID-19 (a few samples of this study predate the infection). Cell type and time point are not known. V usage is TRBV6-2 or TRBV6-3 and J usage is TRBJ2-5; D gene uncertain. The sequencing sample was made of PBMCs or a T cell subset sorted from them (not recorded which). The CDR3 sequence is CASSYLVGYPSRETQYF. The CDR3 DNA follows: TGTGCCAGCAGTTACTTGGTAGGGTACCCATCGAGGGAGACCCAGTACTTC.